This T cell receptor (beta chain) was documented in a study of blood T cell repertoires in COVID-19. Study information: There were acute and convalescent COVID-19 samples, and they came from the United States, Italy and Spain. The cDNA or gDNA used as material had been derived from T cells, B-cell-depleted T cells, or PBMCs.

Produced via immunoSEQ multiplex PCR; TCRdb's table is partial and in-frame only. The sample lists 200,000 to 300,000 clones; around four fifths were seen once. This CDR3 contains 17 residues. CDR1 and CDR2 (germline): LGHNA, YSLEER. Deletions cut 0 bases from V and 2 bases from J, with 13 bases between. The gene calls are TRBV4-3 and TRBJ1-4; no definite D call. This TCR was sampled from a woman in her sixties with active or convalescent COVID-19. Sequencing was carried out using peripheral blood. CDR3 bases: TGCGCCAGCAGCCAAGACCCCTGGGAGCCGACTAATGAAAAACTGTTTTTT. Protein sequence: CASSQDPWEPTNEKLFF.